The rows below give T cell receptor beta chains drawn from one sample of a study of T cells in tuberculosis. Sequencing was performed with immunoSEQ multiplex PCR; in TCRdb, only in-frame clones are kept and a portion is missing. The data contain nearly 60,000 clones, 88% of them singletons. What was sequenced was CD1b-GMM tetramer-negative cells sorted from PBMCs. The receptors were sampled from an adult woman with latent tuberculosis. The CDR3 runs from the conserved cysteine through the conserved F or W. D genes are given only for firm matches. A clone size is listed for some rows: how often the clone was seen (once, few, many), or a class if it is expanded.

>NA|NA|TRBJ1-1|TRBV5-1
TGCGCCAGCCTTTATGACTCGGTGTTGAAAGCTTTCTTT
CASLYDSVLKAFF
>NA|NA|TRBJ1-1|TRBV21-1
TGTGCCAGCAGCAACAGTTGGGGCCTGAACACTGAAGCTTTCTTT
CASSNSWGLNTEAFF
>NA|NA|TRBJ1-6|TRBV28
TGTGCCTACGGTCGGGGACAAGGGTCACCCCTCCACTTT
CAYGRGQGSPLHF
>once|NA|TRBJ2-7|TRBV6-5
TGTGCCAGCAGTTACCAGCCGGGACAACCGGGCGAGCAGTACTTC
CASSYQPGQPGEQYF
>NA|TRBD1|TRBJ2-7|TRBV4-1
TGCGCCAGCAGCCAAGAAGAGGACAGGGCGGGGCAGTACTTC
CASSQEEDRAGQYF
>NA|NA|TRBJ2-1|TRBV27
TGTGCCAGCAGTTTGCAGGGTACAGTCCGCAATGAGCAGTTCTTC
CASSLQGTVRNEQFF
>NA|TRBD2|TRBJ2-1|TRBV27
TGTGCCAGCAGTAAGTCCGGGACTAGGCGGTACAATGAGCAGTTCTTC
CASSKSGTRRYNEQFF
>NA|TRBD1|TRBJ2-7|TRBV5-1
TGCGCCAGCAGCATACAGGGGGCGAACTACGAGCAGTACTTC
CASSIQGANYEQYF
>NA|TRBD2|TRBJ2-7|TRBV19
TGTGCCAGTAGTTCACGGACTAGCGGTCTCTACGAGCAGTACTTC
CASSSRTSGLYEQYF
>NA|NA|TRBJ2-7|TRBV30
TGTGCCTGGAGTGGACACTCCTACGAGCAGTACTTC
CAWSGHSYEQYF
>NA|NA|TRBJ2-3|TRBV5-4
TGTGCCAGCAGCCTAAACCAGGGGCCCACAGATACGCAGTATTTT
CASSLNQGPTDTQYF
>NA|TRBD1|TRBJ1-5|TRBV5-6
TGTGCCAGCAGGAGACAGGGCCCGAGTAGCAATCAGCCCCAGCATTTT
CASRRQGPSSNQPQHF
>NA|NA|TRBJ1-2|TRBV18
TGTGCCAGCTCAGAACAGCCCTATGGCTACACCTTC
CASSEQPYGYTF
>NA|NA|TRBJ2-7|TRBV27
TGTGCCAGCAGTTTAAGGGACAATATCTACGAGCAGTACTTC
CASSLRDNIYEQYF
>NA|TRBD1|TRBJ2-7|TRBV6-5
TGTGCCAGCACCCGCGGACAGGGAAGCTACGAGCAGTACTTC
CASTRGQGSYEQYF
>NA|TRBD1|TRBJ2-7|TRBV5-1
TGCGCCAGCAGCTTGGGACAGGGTTTACCTTACGAGCAGTACTTC
CASSLGQGLPYEQYF
>NA|TRBD2|TRBJ2-5|TRBV4-1
TGCGCCAGCAGCGGAAGCGGGGGGAGAGGGGAGACCCAGTACTTC
CASSGSGGRGETQYF
>NA|TRBD2|TRBJ2-7|TRBV2
TGTGCCAGCAGTCATTCTAGCGGGGGCTCCTACGAGCAGTACTTC
CASSHSSGGSYEQYF
>NA|NA|TRBJ1-6|TRBV7-8
TGTGCCAGCAGCTTACAGGTAGAAAATAATTCACCCCTCCACTTT
CASSLQVENNSPLHF
>NA|TRBD1|TRBJ1-3|TRBV4-2
TGTGCCAGCAGCCAAGAATGGACAGGGGGCTCTGGAAACACCATATATTTT
CASSQEWTGGSGNTIYF
>once|NA|TRBJ2-7|TRBV7-2
TGTGCCAGCAGCTATTTAGCCGCAGAGTCCTACGAGCAGTACTTC
CASSYLAAESYEQYF
>NA|NA|TRBJ2-7|TRBV6-1
TGTGCCAGCAGTACAGGGAACGAGCAGTACTTC
CASSTGNEQYF
>NA|NA|TRBJ1-5|TRBV7-2
TGTGCCAGCAGCCCGCAGGGTCTCCACCAGCCCCAGCATTTT
CASSPQGLHQPQHF
>NA|NA|TRBJ1-5|TRBV18
TGTGCCAGCTCACCCCAGGGTGCTAATCAGCCCCAGCATTTT
CASSPQGANQPQHF
>NA|NA|TRBJ1-5|TRBV4-3
TGCGCCAGCAGCCGGGGGAGGGGTCAGCCCCAGCATTTT
CASSRGRGQPQHF
>NA|TRBD1|TRBJ2-7|TRBV5-1
TGCGCCAGCAGCTTTTGGGACAGTGCCTACGAGCAGTACTTC
CASSFWDSAYEQYF
>NA|NA|TRBJ2-1|TRBV7-2
TGTGCCAGCAGCAAAGGGGGAGGGCGGTACAATGAGCAGTTCTTC
CASSKGGGRYNEQFF
>NA|TRBD1|TRBJ1-1|TRBV2
TGTGCCAGCAGAAGACAGGGATCCCTCCAAGGCACTGAAGCTTTCTTT
CASRRQGSLQGTEAFF
>few|NA|TRBJ2-7|TRBV10-1
TGCGCCAGCACACAGGTCTCCTCCTACGAGCAGTACTTC
CASTQVSSYEQYF
>NA|NA|TRBJ2-1|TRBV19
TGTGCCAGTAGCGTTACGGGATACTCCTACAATGAGCAGTTCTTC
CASSVTGYSYNEQFF
>NA|TRBD1|TRBJ2-7|TRBV28
TGTGCCAGCAGTTCCCGGGACAGGGGATCCTACGAGCAGTACTTC
CASSSRDRGSYEQYF
>NA|TRBD2|TRBJ2-7|TRBV29-1
TGCAGCGCACGGGGGCTAGCGGGGGGGCGATCCTACGAGCAGTACTTC
CSARGLAGGRSYEQYF
>NA|NA|TRBJ2-7|TRBV7-8
TGTGCCAGCAGCTTACGTGTCAGCTACGAGCAGTACTTC
CASSLRVSYEQYF
>NA|NA|TRBJ1-2|TRBV2
TGTGCCAGCAGTGAACCGGAGAACTATGGCTACACCTTC
CASSEPENYGYTF
>NA|TRBD1|TRBJ1-5|TRBV27
TGTGCCAGCAGACAGGGGAATCAGCCCCAGCATTTT
CASRQGNQPQHF
>NA|NA|TRBJ2-1|TRBV30
TGTGCCTGGAGTGTAAACCTAGGCGGGAATGAGCAGTTCTTC
CAWSVNLGGNEQFF
>NA|TRBD1|TRBJ1-4|TRBV28
TGTGCCAGCAGGACAGGGACCTCCCGTAATGAAAAACTGTTTTTT
CASRTGTSRNEKLFF
>NA|NA|TRBJ2-7|TRBV5-4
TGTGCCAGCAGCTCACTCAGGGGTGCCGACGAGCAGTACTTC
CASSSLRGADEQYF
>NA|TRBD1|TRBJ2-2|TRBV18
TGTGCCAGCTCACCACCGAACAGGGGCACCGGGGAGCTGTTTTTT
CASSPPNRGTGELFF
>few|TRBD2|TRBJ2-1|TRBV27
TGTGCCAGCAGTTATACCAGCGGGAGTGAGCAGTTCTTC
CASSYTSGSEQFF
>NA|TRBD1|TRBJ1-2|TRBV29-1
TGCAGCGTTGATGGGGGACAGGACCCGGGAGCTAACTATGGCTACACCTTC
CSVDGGQDPGANYGYTF
>NA|TRBD1|TRBJ1-5|TRBV29-1
TGCAGCGCAAAACAGGGGGGAAGCAATCAGCCCCAGCATTTT
CSAKQGGSNQPQHF
>NA|NA|TRBJ1-2|TRBV6-1
TGTGCCAGCAGTGACGAGGGCTATGGCTACACCTTC
CASSDEGYGYTF
>once|TRBD1|TRBJ1-4|TRBV28
TGTGCCAGCAGTCCCCTAAAGACAGGGTTCACTAATGAAAAACTGTTTTTT
CASSPLKTGFTNEKLFF
>few|TRBD2|TRBJ2-1|TRBV28
TGTGCCAGCACCTCGAGTCGACTAGCGGGAGGATCCTACAATGAGCAGTTCTTC
CASTSSRLAGGSYNEQFF